Below are 21 T cell receptor beta chains sequenced from a single sample in a study of Tregs in tolerant kidney transplant recipients. The repertoire was sequenced with immunoSEQ multiplex PCR; TCRdb's copy has only in-frame clones and lacks some. The repertoire holds some 240,000 clones, with roughly four fifths as singletons. Sequenced: CD4+ T cells from blood. The source is a human donor in good health.

The CDR3 DNA is TGTGCCAGCAGCCAAAGGAACGGTCTAGCCAAAAACATTCAGTACTTC. Translation: CASSQRNGLAKNIQYF. This sequence joins TRBV4-2 and TRBJ2-4; D gene uncertain. Deletions cut 2 bases from V and 0 bases from J, with 11 bases between. Looked up from germline, CDR1 is LGHNA and CDR2 is YNFKEQ. The CDR3 length is 16 residues.

This clone occurred a few times. The V and J genes are TRBV6-5 and TRBJ1-2, with D hard to call. The V and J ends lost 8 bases and 4 bases respectively, with 14 bases between them. Germline CDR1 reads MNHEY; CDR2 reads SVGAGI. The CDR3 loop spans 13 amino acids. The chain's CDR3 is CASARTQGYGYTF. DNA for the CDR3: TGTGCCAGCGCACGGACCCAAGGCTATGGCTACACCTTC.

This clone was detected only a few times. The gene calls are TRBV6-1 and TRBJ1-1; D is uncertain. From germline, CDR1 is MNHNS and CDR2 SASEGT. Trimming stripped 1 base from V and 4 bases from J, with 7 bases between. The CDR3 length is 13 residues. CDR3 coding DNA: TGTGCCAGCAGTGAAGTCCAACGCACTGAAGCTTTCTTT. It codes for CASSEVQRTEAFF.

The CDR3, as DNA: TGCGCCAGCAGTGCCGATCGGGGGACACACCAAGAGACCCAGTACTTC. This encodes CASSADRGTHQETQYF. The rearrangement uses TRBV10-2 and TRBJ2-5, with D perhaps matching TRBD1 or TRBD2 (6 bases each). The V gene's germline CDR1 is WSHSY and CDR2 SAAADI. V was cut by 4 bases and J by 0 bases, with 15 bases left in between. The CDR3 is made up of 16 amino acids.

For this clone: At one boundary the junction diverges from the germline segment, which might be a read error. Written as DNA, the CDR3 is TGCGCCAGCAGTGAGTCGGTCCGAACTAATGATAAACTGTTTTTT. Amino acids: CASSESVRTNDKLFF. The V and J genes are TRBV10-1 and TRBJ1-4; unclear D gene. Germline V gene lookup returns CDR1 WNHNN and CDR2 SYGVQD (reference sequence). This CDR3 contains 15 residues.

The genes are TRBV7-2 and TRBJ2-7; D is unclear. This CDR3 contains 16 residues. V shed 2 bases and J shed 0 bases, with 14 bases lying between them. Germline lookup yields CDR1 SGHTA and CDR2 FQGNSA. The CDR3 is CASSLMSGRSSYEQYF. CDR3 coding DNA: TGTGCCAGCAGCTTAATGTCAGGCCGAAGCTCCTACGAGCAGTACTTC. The full variable domain, in which reference TRBV7-2 and TRBJ2-7 provide the parts outside the CDR3, is GAGVSQSPSNKVTEKGKDVELRCDPISGHTALYWYRQSLGQGLEFLIYFQGNSAPDKSGLPSDRFSAERTGGSVSTLTIQRTQQEDSAVYLCASSLMSGRSSYEQYFGPGTRLTVT.

The chain joins TRBV11-3 to TRBJ2-3, with 8 nucleotides matching TRBD1. The CDR3 is made up of 15 amino acids. With 1 base clipped from V and 2 bases from J, the junction kept 2 bases outside the gene matches. Germline CDR1 SGHNT, CDR2 YENEEA. CDR3 in DNA: TGTGCCAGCAGCTTAGGGACAGGGCTCACAGATACGCAGTATTTT. This sequence encodes CASSLGTGLTDTQYF.

The chain joins TRBV5-1 to TRBJ1-1; D is ambiguous. This CDR3 contains 15 residues. Trimming removed 9 bases at V and 0 bases at J, with 18 bases between. Per the germline V gene, CDR1 is SGHRS and CDR2 is YFSETQ. The CDR3 loop reads CATRRQHGMNTEAFF. CDR3 bases: TGCGCCACCCGGCGGCAGCATGGCATGAACACTGAAGCTTTCTTT. The whole variable domain, filled in from reference TRBV5-1 and TRBJ1-1, reads KAGVTQTPRYLIKTRGQQVTLSCSPISGHRSVSWYQQTPGQGLQFLFEYFSETQRNKGNFPGRFSGRQFSNSRSEMNVSTLELGDSALYLCATRRQHGMNTEAFFGQGTRLTVV.

The chain joins TRBV11-3 to TRBJ2-5, with TRBD1 matching 9 bases. With the DNA end fitting TRBJ2-7 better, the J assignment may be wrong. Germline lookup yields CDR1 SGHNT and CDR2 YENEEA. The CDR3 consists of 15 residues. The CDR3 sequence is CASSLRTGENYEQYF. CDR3 nucleotides: TGTGCCAGCAGCCTCCGGACAGGGGAAAACTACGAGCAGTACTTC.

CDR3: CASSQEAIDTDTQYF. In DNA, the CDR3 is TGCGCCAGCAGCCAAGAGGCAATCGACACAGATACGCAGTATTTT. V and J are TRBV4-1 and TRBJ2-3, with D unresolved. There are 15 residues in the CDR3. Per germline, CDR1 MGHRA and CDR2 YSYEKL. Trimming removed 0 bases at V and 2 bases at J, with 9 bases between.

This clone was seen a single time. The chain employs TRBV9 and TRBJ1-1; possibly TRBD1 for D (5 bases). Germline CDR1 is SGDLS and CDR2 is YYNGEE. CDR3 length equals 16 residues. Between the trimmed V and J ends, which lost 0 bases and 7 bases, there was a span of 19 bases. The CDR3 reads CASSVVPFEGQGEAFF. Here the CDR3 DNA reads TGTGCCAGCAGCGTAGTCCCCTTTGAGGGGCAAGGTGAAGCTTTCTTT.

The chain couples TRBV2 to TRBJ1-4; D gene uncertain. Germline V lookup: CDR1 SNHLY, CDR2 FYNNEI. This CDR3 contains 11 residues. Trimming took 7 bases from V and 7 from J, leaving 7 bases between them. In DNA, the CDR3 is TGTGCCAGCATCGCGGGTGAAAAACTGTTTTTT. Amino acids: CASIAGEKLFF.

The chain uses TRBV29-1 and TRBJ1-5; tentative D call: TRBD1 (6 bases). The CDR3 contains 16 residues. The germline gives CDR1 SQVTM, CDR2 ANQGSEA. The V end was cut by 3 bases, the J end by 1 base, with 16 bases between. The CDR3 nucleotides read TGCAGCGTTGACGCGTGGGGGGGCGCGAGCAATCAGCCCCAGCATTTT. Translation: CSVDAWGGASNQPQHF.

The chain employs TRBV10-3 and TRBJ2-7; D possibly corresponds to TRBD2 (6 bases). CDR3 length: 13 amino acids. CDR1 ENHRY and CDR2 SYGVKD come from the germline V gene. The V end lost 6 bases, the J end lost 5 bases, and 14 bases lay between the germline ends. CDR3 sequence: CAIRPRSGDEQYF. Here the CDR3 DNA reads TGTGCCATCAGGCCGAGATCGGGAGACGAGCAGTACTTC.

A few counts support this clone. V is TRBV5-4 and J is TRBJ2-7; 7 nucleotides agree with TRBD1. The CDR3 covers 14 residues. Germline CDR1 SGHNT, CDR2 YYREEE (reference sequence). The trim removed 4 bases at V and 3 bases at J, leaving 7 bases unmatched. CDR3 in DNA: TGTGCCAGCAGCCGTACCGGGACAGACTACGAGCAGTACTTC. This encodes CASSRTGTDYEQYF.

This chain links TRBV21-1 with TRBJ2-1; the table's D call of TRBD2 was not tested on the DNA. TRBV21-1 is a documented pseudogene. The CDR3 spans 15 residues. CDR3 in DNA: TGTGCCAGCAGCAAAGGCGGGAGTACTTACAATGAGCAGTTCTTC. Translated, it gives CASSKGGSTYNEQFF.

V and J are TRBV19 and TRBJ2-7, with TRBD1 matching over 7 bases. The length of the CDR3 is 15 residues. CDR1 is LNHDA, CDR2 SQIVND, per germline (reference sequence). Trimming at V came to 6 bases and at J to 3 bases, leaving 11 bases not matched to a gene. CDR3 sequence reads: CASRHTGAHYYEQYF. The CDR3 coding sequence is TGTGCCAGTAGGCATACAGGGGCTCACTACTACGAGCAGTACTTC.

On this clone itself: Other DNA variants within this sample encode the same CDR3. The chain has TRBV5-1 and TRBJ2-5; 7 bases match TRBD2. CDR3 length: 15 amino acids. V gave up 0 bases and J gave up 5 bases; unmatched junction bases: 7. Germline V gene sequence: CDR1 SGHRS, CDR2 YFSETQ. The CDR3 region is CASSLAGGSQETQYF. The CDR3 DNA reads TGCGCCAGCAGCTTGGCCGGGGGGAGTCAGGAGACCCAGTACTTC.

The V call is TRBV7-2, the J call TRBJ1-2, with D possibly matching TRBD1 (6 bases). This CDR3 is built from 15 residues. V was pared by 0 bases and J by 3 bases, with 11 bases between. Looked up from germline, CDR1 is SGHTA and CDR2 is FQGNSA. CDR3 region: CASSLAGGTHYGYTF. CDR3 DNA sequence: TGTGCCAGCAGCTTAGCGGGGGGCACACACTATGGCTACACCTTC.

The rearrangement uses TRBV10-3 and TRBJ2-1, with 7 bases that match TRBD1. The ends lost 9 bases at V and 0 bases at J; junction bases unmatched: 5. The CDR3 consists of 14 residues. Germline V gives CDR1 ENHRY, CDR2 SYGVKD. The DNA for the CDR3 is TGTGCCATTCGACAGGGTAGCTCCTACAATGAGCAGTTCTTC. This gives the protein CAIRQGSSYNEQFF.

The V gene is TRBV7-9, the J gene TRBJ1-1; 9 bases fit TRBD1. The CDR3 consists of 13 residues. The V and J ends lost 5 bases and 6 bases, in that order; junction bases with no gene match: 4. Germline V lookup: CDR1 SEHNR, CDR2 FQNEAQ (reference sequence). CDR3 nucleotides: TGTGCCAGCAGCGCGGACAGGGGAGCTGAAGCTTTCTTT. This translates into CASSADRGAEAFF.